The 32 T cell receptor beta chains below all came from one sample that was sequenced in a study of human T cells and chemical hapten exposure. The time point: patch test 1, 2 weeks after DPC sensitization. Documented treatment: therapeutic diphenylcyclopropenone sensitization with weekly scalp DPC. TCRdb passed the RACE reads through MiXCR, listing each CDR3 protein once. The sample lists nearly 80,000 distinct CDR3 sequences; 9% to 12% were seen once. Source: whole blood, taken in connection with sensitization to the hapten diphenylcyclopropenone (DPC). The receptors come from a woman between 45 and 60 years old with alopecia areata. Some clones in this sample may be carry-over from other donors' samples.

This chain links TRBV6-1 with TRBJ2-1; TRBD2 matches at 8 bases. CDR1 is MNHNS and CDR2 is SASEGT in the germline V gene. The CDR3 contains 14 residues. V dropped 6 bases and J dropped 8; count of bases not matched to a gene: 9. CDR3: CASRSGGLQHEQFF. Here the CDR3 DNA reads TGTGCCAGCAGGAGCGGGGGACTACAGCATGAGCAGTTCTTC.

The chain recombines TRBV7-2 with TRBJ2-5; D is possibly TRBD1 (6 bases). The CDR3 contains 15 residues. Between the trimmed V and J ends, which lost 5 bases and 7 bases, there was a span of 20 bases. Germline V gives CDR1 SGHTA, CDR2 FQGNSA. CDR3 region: CASSPPQGQPGTQYF. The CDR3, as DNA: TGTGCCAGCAGCCCCCCCCAAGGACAGCCCGGGACCCAGTACTTC.

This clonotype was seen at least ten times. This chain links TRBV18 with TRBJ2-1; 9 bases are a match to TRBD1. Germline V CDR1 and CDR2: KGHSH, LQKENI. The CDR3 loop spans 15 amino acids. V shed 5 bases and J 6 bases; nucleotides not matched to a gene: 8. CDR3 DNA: TGTGCCAGCTCAATTCGGGACAGGGAAAGCAATGAGCAGTTCTTC. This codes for CASSIRDRESNEQFF.

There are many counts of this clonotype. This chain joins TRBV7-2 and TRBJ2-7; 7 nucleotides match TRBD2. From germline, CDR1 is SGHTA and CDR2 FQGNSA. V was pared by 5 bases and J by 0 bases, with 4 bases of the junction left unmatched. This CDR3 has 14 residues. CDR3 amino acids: CASSRGLVSYEQYF. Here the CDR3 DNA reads TGTGCCAGCAGCCGCGGACTAGTCTCCTACGAGCAGTACTTC.

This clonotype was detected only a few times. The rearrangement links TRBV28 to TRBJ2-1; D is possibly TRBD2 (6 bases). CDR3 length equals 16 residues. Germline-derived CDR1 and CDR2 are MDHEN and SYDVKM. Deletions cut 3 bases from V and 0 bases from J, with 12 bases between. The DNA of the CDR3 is TGTGCCAGCAGTTTTTCGGCGGGGACCTCCTACAATGAGCAGTTCTTC. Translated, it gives CASSFSAGTSYNEQFF.

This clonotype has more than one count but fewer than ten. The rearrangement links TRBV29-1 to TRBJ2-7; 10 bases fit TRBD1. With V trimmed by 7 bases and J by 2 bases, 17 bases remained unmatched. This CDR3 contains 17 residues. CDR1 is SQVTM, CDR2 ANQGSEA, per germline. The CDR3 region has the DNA TGCAGCGCCACTATAATTAAGTCGGGACAGGGGACCTACGAGCAGTACTTC. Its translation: CSATIIKSGQGTYEQYF.

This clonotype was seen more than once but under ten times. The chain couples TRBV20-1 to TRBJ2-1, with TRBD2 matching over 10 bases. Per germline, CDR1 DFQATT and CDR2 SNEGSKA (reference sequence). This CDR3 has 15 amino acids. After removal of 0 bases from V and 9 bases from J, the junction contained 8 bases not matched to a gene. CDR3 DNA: TGCAGTGCTAGAGATCCTAGCGGGAGTAGGGGTGAGCAGTTCTTC. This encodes CSARDPSGSRGEQFF.

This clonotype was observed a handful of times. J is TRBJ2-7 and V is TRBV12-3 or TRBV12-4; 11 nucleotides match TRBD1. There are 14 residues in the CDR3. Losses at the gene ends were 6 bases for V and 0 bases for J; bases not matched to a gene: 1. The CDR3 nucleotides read TGTGCCAGCAGGGGGACAGGGGGCTCCTACGAGCAGTACTTC. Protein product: CASRGTGGSYEQYF.

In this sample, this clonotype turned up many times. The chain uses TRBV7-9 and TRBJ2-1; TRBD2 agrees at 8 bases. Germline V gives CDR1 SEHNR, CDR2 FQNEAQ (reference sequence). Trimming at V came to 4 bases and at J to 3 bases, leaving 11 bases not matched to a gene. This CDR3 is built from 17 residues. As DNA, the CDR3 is TGTGCCAGCAGCTCAGGGCTAGCGGGTTCGGTCTACAATGAGCAGTTCTTC. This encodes CASSSGLAGSVYNEQFF.

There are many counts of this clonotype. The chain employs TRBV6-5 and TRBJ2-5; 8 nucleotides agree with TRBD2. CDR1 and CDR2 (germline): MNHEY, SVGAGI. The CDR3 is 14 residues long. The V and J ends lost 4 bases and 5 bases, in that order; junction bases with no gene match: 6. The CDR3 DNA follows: TGTGCCAGCAGTTCTCAGCGGGAGTGGGAGACCCAGTACTTC. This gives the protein CASSSQREWETQYF.

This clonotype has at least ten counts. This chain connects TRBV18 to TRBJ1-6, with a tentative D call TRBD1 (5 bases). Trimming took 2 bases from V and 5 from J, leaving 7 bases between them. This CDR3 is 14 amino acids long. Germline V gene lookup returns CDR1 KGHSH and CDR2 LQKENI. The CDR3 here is CASSPDSNNSPLHF. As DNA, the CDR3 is TGTGCCAGCTCACCAGACAGCAATAATTCACCCCTCCACTTT.

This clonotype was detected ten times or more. The DNA of the CDR3 is TGTGCCAGCAGCAGAGGACTAGCGGATACCTACGAGCAGTACTTC. Amino acid sequence: CASSRGLADTYEQYF. The V call is TRBV6-2 or TRBV6-3, the J call TRBJ2-7; 10 bases agree with TRBD2. Germline CDR1 is MNHEY and CDR2 is SVGEGT. The CDR3 contains 15 residues. Trimming removed 6 bases from V and 2 bases from J; junction bases left unmatched: 7.

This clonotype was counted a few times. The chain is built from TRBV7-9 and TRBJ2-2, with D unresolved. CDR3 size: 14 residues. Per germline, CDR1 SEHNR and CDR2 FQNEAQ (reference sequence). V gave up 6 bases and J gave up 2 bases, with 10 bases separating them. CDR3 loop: CASSSGPNTGELFF. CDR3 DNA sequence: TGTGCCAGCAGTTCCGGACCCAACACCGGGGAGCTGTTTTTT. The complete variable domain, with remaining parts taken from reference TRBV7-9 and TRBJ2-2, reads DTGVSQNPRHKITKRGQNVTFRCDPISEHNRLYWYRQTLGQGPEFLTYFQNEAQLEKSRLLSDRFSAERPKGSFSTLEIQRTEQGDSAMYLCASSSGPNTGELFFGEGSRLTVL.

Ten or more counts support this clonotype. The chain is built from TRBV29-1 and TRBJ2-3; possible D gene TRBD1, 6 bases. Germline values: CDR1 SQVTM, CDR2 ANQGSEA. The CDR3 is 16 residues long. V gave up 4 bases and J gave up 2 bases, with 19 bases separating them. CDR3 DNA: TGCAGCGTTGGGGGGCTCCAGGGCTGGAACACAGATACGCAGTATTTT. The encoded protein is CSVGGLQGWNTDTQYF.

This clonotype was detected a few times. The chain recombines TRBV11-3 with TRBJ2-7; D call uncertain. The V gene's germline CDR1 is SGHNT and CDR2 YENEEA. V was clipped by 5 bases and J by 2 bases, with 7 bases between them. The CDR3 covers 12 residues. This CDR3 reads CASSVIAYEQYF. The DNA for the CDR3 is TGTGCCAGCAGCGTCATTGCCTACGAGCAGTACTTC.

The CDR3 region is CASSGTGVTNEKLFF. CDR3 bases: TGTGCCAGCAGCGGGACAGGGGTAACTAATGAAAAACTGTTTTTT. V gene TRBV9 combines with J gene TRBJ1-4, with 9 bases fitting TRBD1. Losses at the gene ends were 3 bases for V and 1 base for J; bases not matched to a gene: 1. This CDR3 is 15 amino acids long. Germline V gene lookup returns CDR1 SGDLS and CDR2 YYNGEE.

The CDR3 sequence is CASSKPQGANTEAFF. The CDR3 DNA sequence: TGTGCCAGCAGTAAACCACAGGGGGCGAACACTGAAGCTTTCTTT. This rearrangement joins TRBV6-6 to TRBJ1-1, with 9 bases fitting TRBD1. CDR3 length: 15 amino acids. With 5 bases clipped from V and 1 base from J, the junction kept 5 bases outside the gene matches. Per germline, CDR1 MNHNY and CDR2 SVGAGI (reference sequence).

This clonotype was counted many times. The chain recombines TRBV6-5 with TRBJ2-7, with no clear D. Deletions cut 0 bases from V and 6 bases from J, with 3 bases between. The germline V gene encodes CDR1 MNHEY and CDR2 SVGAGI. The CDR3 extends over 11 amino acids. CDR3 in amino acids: CASSYSGEQYF. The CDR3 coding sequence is TGTGCCAGCAGTTACTCCGGCGAGCAGTACTTC.

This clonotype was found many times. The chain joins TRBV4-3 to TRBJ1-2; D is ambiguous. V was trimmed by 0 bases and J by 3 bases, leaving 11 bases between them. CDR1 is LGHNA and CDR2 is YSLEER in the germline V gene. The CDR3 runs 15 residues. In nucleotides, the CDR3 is TGCGCCAGCAGCCAAGATATGGGGATCTACTATGGCTACACCTTC. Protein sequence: CASSQDMGIYYGYTF.

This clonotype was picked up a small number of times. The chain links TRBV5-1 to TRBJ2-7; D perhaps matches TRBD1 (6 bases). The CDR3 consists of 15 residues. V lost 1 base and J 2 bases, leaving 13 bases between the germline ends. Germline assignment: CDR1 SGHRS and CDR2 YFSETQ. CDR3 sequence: CASSLMPGQTYEQYF. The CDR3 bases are TGCGCCAGCAGCTTGATGCCTGGACAGACCTACGAGCAGTACTTC.

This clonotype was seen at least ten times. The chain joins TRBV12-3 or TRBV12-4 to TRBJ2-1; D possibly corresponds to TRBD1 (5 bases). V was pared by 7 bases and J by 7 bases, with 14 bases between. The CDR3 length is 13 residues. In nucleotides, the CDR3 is TGTGCCAGCATCCTACCCCCAGGGAATGAGCAGTTCTTC. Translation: CASILPPGNEQFF.

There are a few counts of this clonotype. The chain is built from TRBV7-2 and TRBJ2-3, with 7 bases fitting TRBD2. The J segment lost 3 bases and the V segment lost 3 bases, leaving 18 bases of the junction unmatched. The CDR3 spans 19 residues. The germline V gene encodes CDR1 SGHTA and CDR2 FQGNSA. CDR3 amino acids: CASSFRPRGRSWLTDTQYF. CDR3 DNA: TGTGCCAGCAGCTTCCGGCCGCGCGGGAGAAGTTGGCTAACAGATACGCAGTATTTT.

The CDR3 DNA reads as TGTGCCAGCAGCTTCGGGACAGGGGCGTCACCCCTCCACTTT. It translates to CASSFGTGASPLHF. V usage is TRBV5-6 and J usage is TRBJ1-6, with TRBD1 identical over 10 bases. Germline CDR1 is SGHDT and CDR2 is YYEEEE. After removal of 2 bases from V and 10 bases from J, the junction contained 3 bases not matched to a gene. The CDR3 extends over 14 amino acids.

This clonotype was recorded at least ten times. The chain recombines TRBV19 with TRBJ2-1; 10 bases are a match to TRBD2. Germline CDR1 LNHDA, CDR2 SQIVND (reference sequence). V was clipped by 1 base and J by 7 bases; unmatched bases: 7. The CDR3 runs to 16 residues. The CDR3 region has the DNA TGTGCCAGTAGTATAGGATCTAGCGGGAGAGGGAATGAGCAGTTCTTC. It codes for CASSIGSSGRGNEQFF.

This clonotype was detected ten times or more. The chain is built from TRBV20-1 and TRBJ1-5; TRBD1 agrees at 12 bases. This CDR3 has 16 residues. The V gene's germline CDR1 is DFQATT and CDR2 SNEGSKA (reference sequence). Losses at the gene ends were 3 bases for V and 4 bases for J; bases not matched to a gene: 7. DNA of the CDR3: TGCAGTGCTAGGACCGGGACAGGGGGCTGGAATCAGCCCCAGCATTTT. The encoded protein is CSARTGTGGWNQPQHF.

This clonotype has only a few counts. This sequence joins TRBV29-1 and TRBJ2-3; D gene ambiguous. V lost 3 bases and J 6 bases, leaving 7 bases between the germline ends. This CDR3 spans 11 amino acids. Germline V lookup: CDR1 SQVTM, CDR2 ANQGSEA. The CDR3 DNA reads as TGCAGCGTTGATCGCAAGGATACGCAGTATTTT. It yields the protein CSVDRKDTQYF.

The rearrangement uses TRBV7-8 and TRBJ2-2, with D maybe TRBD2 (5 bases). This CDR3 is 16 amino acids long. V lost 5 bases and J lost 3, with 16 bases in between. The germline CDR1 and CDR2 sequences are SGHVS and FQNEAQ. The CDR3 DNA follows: TGTGCCAGCAGCAAAAGGTTTAGCGCCGACACCGGGGAGCTGTTTTTT. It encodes CASSKRFSADTGELFF. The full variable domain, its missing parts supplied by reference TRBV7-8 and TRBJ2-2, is GAGVSQSPRYKVAKRGQDVALRCDPISGHVSLFWYQQALGQGPEFLTYFQNEAQLDKSGLPSDRFFAERPEGSVSTLKIQRTQQEDSAVYLCASSKRFSADTGELFFGEGSRLTVL.

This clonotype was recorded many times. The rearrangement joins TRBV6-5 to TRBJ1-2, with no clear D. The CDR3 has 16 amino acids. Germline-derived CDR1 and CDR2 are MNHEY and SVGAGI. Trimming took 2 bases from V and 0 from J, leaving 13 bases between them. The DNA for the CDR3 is TGTGCCAGCAGTTACGGGGATTCCCGAGCTAACTATGGCTACACCTTC. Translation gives CASSYGDSRANYGYTF.

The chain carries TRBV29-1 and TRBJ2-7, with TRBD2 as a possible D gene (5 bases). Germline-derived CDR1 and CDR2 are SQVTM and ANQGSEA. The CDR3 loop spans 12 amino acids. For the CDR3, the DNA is TGCACCGTGAGGGTAATCTCCTACGAGCAGTACTTC. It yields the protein CTVRVISYEQYF.

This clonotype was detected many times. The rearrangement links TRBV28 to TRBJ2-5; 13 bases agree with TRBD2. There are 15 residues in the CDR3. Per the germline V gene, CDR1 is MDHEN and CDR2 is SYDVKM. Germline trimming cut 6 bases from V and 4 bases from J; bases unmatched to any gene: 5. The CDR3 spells CASRPGLAGRETQYF. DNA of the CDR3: TGTGCCAGCAGACCGGGACTAGCGGGAAGAGAGACCCAGTACTTC.

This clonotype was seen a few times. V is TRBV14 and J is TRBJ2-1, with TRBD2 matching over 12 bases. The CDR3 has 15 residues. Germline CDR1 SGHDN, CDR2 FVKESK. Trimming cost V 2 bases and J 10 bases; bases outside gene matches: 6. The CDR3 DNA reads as TGTGCCAGCAGCCAAATTACCGGACTAGCGGGAGAGCAGTTCTTC. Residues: CASSQITGLAGEQFF.

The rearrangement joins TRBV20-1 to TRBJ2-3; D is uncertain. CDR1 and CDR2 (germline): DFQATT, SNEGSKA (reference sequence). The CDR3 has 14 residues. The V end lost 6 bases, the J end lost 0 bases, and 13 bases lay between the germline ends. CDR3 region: CSATKDPSTDTQYF. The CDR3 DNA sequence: TGCAGTGCCACCAAGGATCCTAGCACAGATACGCAGTATTTT.